This TCR beta chain was found in a study of blood T cell repertoires in COVID-19. CDR3 length: 14 amino acids. J was trimmed by 4 bases and V by 4 bases; bases with no gene match: 7. Germline CDR1 is SGHRS and CDR2 is YFSETQ. Per the original methods: The authors estimated nucleated cell counts from reference gene primer amplification. Only in-frame clones appear in the TCRdb table, and some are missing; sequencing was by immunoSEQ multiplex PCR. Clone size and V and J calls were adopted from that table, with D and trimming inferred from the DNA. The sample holds around 160,000 clones, around four fifths seen once.

This TCR derives from a woman between 40 and 55 years old with active or convalescent COVID-19. The V gene is TRBV5-1, the J gene TRBJ1-2, with TRBD1 matching over 7 bases. Material: peripheral blood. CDR3 region: CASSGPGGSYGYTF. As DNA, the CDR3 is TGCGCCAGCAGCGGACCAGGGGGTAGCTATGGCTACACCTTC.